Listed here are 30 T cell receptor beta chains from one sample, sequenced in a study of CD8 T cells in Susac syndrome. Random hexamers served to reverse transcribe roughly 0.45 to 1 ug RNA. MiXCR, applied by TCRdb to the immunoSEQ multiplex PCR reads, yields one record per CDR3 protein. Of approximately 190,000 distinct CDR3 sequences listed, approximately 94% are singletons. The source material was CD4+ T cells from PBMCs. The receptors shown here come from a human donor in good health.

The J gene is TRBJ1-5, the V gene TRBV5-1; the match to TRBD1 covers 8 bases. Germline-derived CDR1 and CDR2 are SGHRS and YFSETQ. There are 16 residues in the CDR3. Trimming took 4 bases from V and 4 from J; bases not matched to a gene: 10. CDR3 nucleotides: TGCGCCAGCAGCATCGGATTTCGACAGGGGAATCAGCCCCAGCATTTT. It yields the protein CASSIGFRQGNQPQHF.

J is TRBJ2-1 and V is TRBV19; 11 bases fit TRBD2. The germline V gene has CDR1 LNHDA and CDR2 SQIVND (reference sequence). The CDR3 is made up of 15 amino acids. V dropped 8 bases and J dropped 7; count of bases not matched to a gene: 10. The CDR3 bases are TGTGCCAGTCTTGTAGCGGGGGGGCTGGGGAATGAGCAGTTCTTC. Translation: CASLVAGGLGNEQFF.

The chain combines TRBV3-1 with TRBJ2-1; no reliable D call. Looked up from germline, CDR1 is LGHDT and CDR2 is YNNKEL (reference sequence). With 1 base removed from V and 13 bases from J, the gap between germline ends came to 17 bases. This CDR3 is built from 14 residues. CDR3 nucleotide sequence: TGTGCCAGCAGCCAAGGGTTTAACCCCACTTTCCAGTTCTTC. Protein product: CASSQGFNPTFQFF.

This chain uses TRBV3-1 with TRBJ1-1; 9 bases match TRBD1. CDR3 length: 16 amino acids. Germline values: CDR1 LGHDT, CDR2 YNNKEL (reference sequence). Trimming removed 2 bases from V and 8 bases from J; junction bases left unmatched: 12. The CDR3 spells CASSQRPGQGRSEAFF. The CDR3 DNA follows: TGTGCCAGCAGCCAAAGGCCGGGACAGGGTAGGTCGGAAGCTTTCTTT.

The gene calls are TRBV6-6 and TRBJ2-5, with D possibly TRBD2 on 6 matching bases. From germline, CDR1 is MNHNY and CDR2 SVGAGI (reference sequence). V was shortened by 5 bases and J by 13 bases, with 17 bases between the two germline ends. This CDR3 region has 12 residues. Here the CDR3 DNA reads TGTGCCAGCAGTCCCACTGGAGGGTCGGGGTACTTC. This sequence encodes CASSPTGGSGYF.

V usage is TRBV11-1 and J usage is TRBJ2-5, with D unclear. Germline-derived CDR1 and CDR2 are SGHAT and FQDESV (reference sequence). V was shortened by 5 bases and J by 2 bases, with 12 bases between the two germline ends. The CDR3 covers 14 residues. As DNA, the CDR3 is TGTGCCAGCAGCCTCTCAGGACGGCAAGAGACCCAGTACTTC. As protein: CASSLSGRQETQYF.

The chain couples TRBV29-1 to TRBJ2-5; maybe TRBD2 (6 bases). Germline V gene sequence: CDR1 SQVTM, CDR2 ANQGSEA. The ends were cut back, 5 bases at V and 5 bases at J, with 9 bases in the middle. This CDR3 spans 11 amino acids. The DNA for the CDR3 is TGCAGCGTTCGCCTAGCGGAGACCCAGTACTTC. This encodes CSVRLAETQYF.

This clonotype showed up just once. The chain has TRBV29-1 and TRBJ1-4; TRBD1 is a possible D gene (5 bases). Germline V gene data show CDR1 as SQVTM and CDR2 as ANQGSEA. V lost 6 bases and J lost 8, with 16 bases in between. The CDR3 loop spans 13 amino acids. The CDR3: CSVGIGQGEKLFF. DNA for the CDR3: TGCAGCGTGGGGATAGGGCAGGGAGAAAAACTGTTTTTT.

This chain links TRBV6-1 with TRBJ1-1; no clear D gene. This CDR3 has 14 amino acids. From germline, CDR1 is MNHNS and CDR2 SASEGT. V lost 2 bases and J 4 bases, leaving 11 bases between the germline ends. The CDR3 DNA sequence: TGTGCCAGCAGTGAAATGGCGCGGGGCACTGAAGCTTTCTTT. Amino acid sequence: CASSEMARGTEAFF.

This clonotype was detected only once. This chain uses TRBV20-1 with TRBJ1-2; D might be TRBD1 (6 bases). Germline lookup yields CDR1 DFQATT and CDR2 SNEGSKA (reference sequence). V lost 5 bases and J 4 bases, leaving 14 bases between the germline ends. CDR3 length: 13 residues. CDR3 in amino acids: CSAQRGGRYGYTF. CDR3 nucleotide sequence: TGCAGTGCTCAGAGGGGGGGCCGCTATGGCTACACCTTC.

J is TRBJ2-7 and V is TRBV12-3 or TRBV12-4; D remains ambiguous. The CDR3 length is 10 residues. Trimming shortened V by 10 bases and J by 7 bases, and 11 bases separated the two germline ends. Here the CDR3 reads CANPVGEQYF. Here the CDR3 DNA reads TGTGCCAACCCGGTCGGGGAGCAGTACTTC.

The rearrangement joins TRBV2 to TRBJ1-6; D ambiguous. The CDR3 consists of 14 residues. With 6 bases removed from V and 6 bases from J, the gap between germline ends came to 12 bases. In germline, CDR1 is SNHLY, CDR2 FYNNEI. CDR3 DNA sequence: TGTGCCAGCAGACCCCCGATCTTTAATTCACCCCTCCACTTT. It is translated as CASRPPIFNSPLHF.

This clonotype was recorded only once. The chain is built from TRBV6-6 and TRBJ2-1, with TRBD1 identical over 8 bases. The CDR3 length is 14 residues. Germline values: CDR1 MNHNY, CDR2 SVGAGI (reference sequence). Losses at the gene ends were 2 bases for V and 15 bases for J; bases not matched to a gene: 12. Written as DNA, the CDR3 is TGTGCCAGCAGTTACCAGGACAGGGCGACTGATCCGTTCTTC. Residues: CASSYQDRATDPFF.

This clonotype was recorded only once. The CDR3 DNA reads as TGTGCCAGCAGCGGACAGGCAATAGATACGCAGTATTTT. Residues: CASSGQAIDTQYF. The chain couples TRBV28 to TRBJ2-3, with TRBD1 identical over 7 bases. Germline lookup yields CDR1 MDHEN and CDR2 SYDVKM. V was clipped by 6 bases and J by 5 bases; unmatched bases: 5. This CDR3 comprises 13 residues.

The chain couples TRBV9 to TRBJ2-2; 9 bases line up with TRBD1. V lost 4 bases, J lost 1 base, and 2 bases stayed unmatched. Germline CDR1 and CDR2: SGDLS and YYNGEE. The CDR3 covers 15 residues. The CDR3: CASSTGQGNTGELFF. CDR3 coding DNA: TGTGCCAGCAGCACGGGACAGGGGAACACCGGGGAGCTGTTTTTT. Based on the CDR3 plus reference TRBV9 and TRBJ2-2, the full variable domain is DSGVTQTPKHLITATGQRVTLRCSPRSGDLSVYWYQQSLDQGLQFLIQYYNGEERAKGNILERFSAQQFPDLHSELNLSSLELGDSALYFCASSTGQGNTGELFFGEGSRLTVL.

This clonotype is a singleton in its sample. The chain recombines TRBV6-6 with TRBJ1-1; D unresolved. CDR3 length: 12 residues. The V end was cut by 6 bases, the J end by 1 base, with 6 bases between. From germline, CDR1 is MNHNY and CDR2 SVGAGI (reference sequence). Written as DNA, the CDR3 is TGTGCCAGCAGGCTTAAGAACACTGAAGCTTTCTTT. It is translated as CASRLKNTEAFF.

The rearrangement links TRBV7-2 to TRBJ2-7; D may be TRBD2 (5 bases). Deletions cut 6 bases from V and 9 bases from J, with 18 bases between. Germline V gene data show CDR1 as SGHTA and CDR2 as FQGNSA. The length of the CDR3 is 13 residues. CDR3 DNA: TGTGCCAGCAGTCAAACCCCGACTATCTTGCAGTACTTC. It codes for CASSQTPTILQYF.

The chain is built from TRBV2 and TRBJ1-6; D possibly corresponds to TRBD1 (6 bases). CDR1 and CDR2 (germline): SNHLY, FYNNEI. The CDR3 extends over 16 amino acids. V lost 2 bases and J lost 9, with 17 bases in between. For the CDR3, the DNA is TGTGCCAGCAGTGAAAACAGTGGGGGCATAGCTTCACCCCTCCACTTT. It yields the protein CASSENSGGIASPLHF.

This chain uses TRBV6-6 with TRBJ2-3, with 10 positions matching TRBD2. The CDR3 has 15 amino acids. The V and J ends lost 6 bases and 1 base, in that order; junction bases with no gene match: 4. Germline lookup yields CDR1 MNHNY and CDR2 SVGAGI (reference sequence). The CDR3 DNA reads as TGTGCCAGCAGCATCACTAGCGGGGGCACAGATACGCAGTATTTT. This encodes CASSITSGGTDTQYF.

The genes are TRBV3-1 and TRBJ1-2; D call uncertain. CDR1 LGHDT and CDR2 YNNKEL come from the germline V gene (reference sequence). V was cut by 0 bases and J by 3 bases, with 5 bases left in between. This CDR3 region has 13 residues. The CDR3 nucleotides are TGTGCCAGCAGCCAAGATTTGGACTATGGCTACACCTTC. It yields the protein CASSQDLDYGYTF.

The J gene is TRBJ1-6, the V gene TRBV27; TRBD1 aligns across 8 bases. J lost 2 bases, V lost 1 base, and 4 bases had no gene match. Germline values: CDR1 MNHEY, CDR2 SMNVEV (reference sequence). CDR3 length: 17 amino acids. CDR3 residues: CASSLWDRITYNSPLHF. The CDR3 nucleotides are TGTGCCAGCAGTTTATGGGACAGGATCACCTATAATTCACCCCTCCACTTT.

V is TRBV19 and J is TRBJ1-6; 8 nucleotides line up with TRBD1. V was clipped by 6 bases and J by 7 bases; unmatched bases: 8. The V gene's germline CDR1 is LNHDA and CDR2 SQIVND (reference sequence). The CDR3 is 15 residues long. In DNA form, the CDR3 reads TGTGCCAGTAGGACGACAGGGGTGGGAAATTCACCCCTCCACTTT. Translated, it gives CASRTTGVGNSPLHF.

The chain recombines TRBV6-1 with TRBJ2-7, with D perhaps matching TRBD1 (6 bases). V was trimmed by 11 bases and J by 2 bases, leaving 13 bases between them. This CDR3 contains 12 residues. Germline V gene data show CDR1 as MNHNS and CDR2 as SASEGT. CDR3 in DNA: TGTGCCGTTCGACAGGCCCCCTACGAGCAGTACTTC. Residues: CAVRQAPYEQYF.

DNA for the CDR3: TGTGCCAGCAGCCAAGATTACCCTCTTACGGGGGCGAGCTCCTACGAGCAGTACTTC. Translation: CASSQDYPLTGASSYEQYF. The rearrangement uses TRBV3-1 and TRBJ2-7, with D perhaps being TRBD1 or TRBD2 (6 bases each). This CDR3 has 19 amino acids. The germline V and J ends were trimmed by 0 bases and 0 bases, with 21 bases remaining between them. The germline gives CDR1 LGHDT, CDR2 YNNKEL (reference sequence).

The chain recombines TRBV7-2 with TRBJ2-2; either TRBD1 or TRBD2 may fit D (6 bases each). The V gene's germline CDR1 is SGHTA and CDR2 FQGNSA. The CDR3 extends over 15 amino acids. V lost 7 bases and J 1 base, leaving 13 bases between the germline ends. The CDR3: CASTLKGGNTGELFF. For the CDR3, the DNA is TGTGCCAGCACCCTTAAGGGGGGGAACACCGGGGAGCTGTTTTTT.

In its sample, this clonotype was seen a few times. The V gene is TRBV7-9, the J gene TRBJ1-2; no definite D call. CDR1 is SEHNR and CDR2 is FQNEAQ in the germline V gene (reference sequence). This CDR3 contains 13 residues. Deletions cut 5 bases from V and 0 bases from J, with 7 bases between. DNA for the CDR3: TGTGCCAGCAGCCCTAATACTAACTATGGCTACACCTTC. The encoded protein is CASSPNTNYGYTF.

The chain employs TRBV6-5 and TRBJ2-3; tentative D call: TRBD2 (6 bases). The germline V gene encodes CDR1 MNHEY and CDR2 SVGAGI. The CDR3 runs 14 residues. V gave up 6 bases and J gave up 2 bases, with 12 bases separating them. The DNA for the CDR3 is TGTGCCAGCAGCCCATCTAGCGTCACAGATACGCAGTATTTT. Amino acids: CASSPSSVTDTQYF.

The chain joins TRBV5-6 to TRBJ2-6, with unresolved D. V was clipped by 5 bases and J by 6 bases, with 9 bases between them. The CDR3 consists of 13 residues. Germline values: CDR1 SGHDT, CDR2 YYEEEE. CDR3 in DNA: TGTGCCAGCAGTTTATTTGAGGCCAACGTCCTGACTTTC. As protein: CASSLFEANVLTF.

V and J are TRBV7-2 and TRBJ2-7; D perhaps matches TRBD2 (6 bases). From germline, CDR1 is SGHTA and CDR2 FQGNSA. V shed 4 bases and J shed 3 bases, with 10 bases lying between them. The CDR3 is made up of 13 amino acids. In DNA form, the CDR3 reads TGTGCCAGCAGCTCGCGGGGCGGCTACGAGCAGTACTTC. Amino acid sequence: CASSSRGGYEQYF.

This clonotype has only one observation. The CDR3 DNA sequence: TGTGCCAGCAGTCCGCGTCCGGAGCCGAGAGGCTACACCTTC. The encoded protein is CASSPRPEPRGYTF. The chain employs TRBV3-1 and TRBJ1-2, with unresolved D. The CDR3 totals 14 residues. CDR1 and CDR2 from the germline V gene are LGHDT and YNNKEL (reference sequence). Trimming pared 6 bases from V and 8 bases from J, leaving 19 bases between.